The T cell receptor beta chain described here comes from a study of blood T cell repertoires in COVID-19. Across the study: Italy, Spain and the United States were the sources of the convalescent and acute COVID-19 samples. Sources were T cells, B-cell-depleted T cells, or PBMCs; the material itself was cDNA or gDNA.

Authors' analysis steps: Reference gene primer amplification in the assay estimated nucleated cell counts. The table came from immunoSEQ multiplex PCR; TCRdb's copy has only in-frame clones and leaves some out. That table furnishes V, J and clone size, whereas the DNA furnished D and trimming. Of roughly 200,000 clones in the sample, around 79% were seen once. This CDR3 has 16 residues. Trimming took off 0 bases at V and 9 bases at J, with 15 bases between the two ends. Germline assignment: CDR1 LGHDT and CDR2 YNNKEL (reference sequence). The rearrangement uses TRBV3-1 (or the pseudogene TRBV3-2) and TRBJ1-6; the D is unclear. The origin of this receptor is a man aged 50-59 years who had recovered from COVID-19. The specimen sequenced was peripheral blood. CDR3 sequence: CASSQDLWGGGSPLHF. In DNA, the CDR3 is TGTGCCAGCAGCCAAGATCTATGGGGAGGCGGTTCACCCCTCCACTTT.